This T cell receptor (beta chain) stems from a study of cytomegalovirus exposure and HLA in healthy donors. Notes on the study in general: The study found most TCR sequences rare, yet found some public TCRs in many donors.

Trimming at V came to 4 bases and at J to 5 bases, leaving 8 bases not matched to a gene. There are 14 residues in the CDR3. Germline-derived CDR1 and CDR2 are SGHDT and YYEEEE. As concerns this clone: The antigen is undetermined.

It was with 60 Vbeta and 13 Jbeta primers that the PCR ran. Some clones are missing from TCRdb's copy, which holds only in-frame ones; the method was immunoSEQ multiplex PCR. The sample holds under 150,000 clones; about three quarters are singletons and the top ten take around 2.9%. Sequencing input: PBMCs. This sequence joins TRBV5-6 and TRBJ1-2; 7 bases match TRBD1. This clonotype was sampled from a middle-aged man in good health and CMV-seropositive. CDR3 nucleotides: TGTGCCAGCAGCACTACCGGGACAGCTTATGGCTACACCTTC. Amino acid sequence: CASSTTGTAYGYTF. Full variable domain (remainder filled in from reference TRBV5-6 and TRBJ1-2): DAGVTQSPTHLIKTRGQQVTLRCSPKSGHDTVSWYQQALGQGPQFIFQYYEEEERQRGNFPDRFSGHQFPNYSSELNVNALLLGDSALYLCASSTTGTAYGYTFGSGTRLTVV.